This T cell receptor (beta chain) was retrieved from a study of blood T cell repertoires in COVID-19. Whole-study context: The origin of the acute and convalescent COVID-19 samples was the United States, Italy and Spain. The analysed material was cDNA or gDNA that came from T cells, B-cell-depleted T cells, or PBMCs.

In the original processing: Reference gene primer amplification gave estimated nucleated cell counts. This table comes from immunoSEQ multiplex PCR, and its TCRdb copy is limited to in-frame clones, with some not included. V and J calls and clone size are as listed in that table; D and trimming were resolved from the DNA. This sample has 97,000 or so clones, with around 90% found just once. This CDR3 spans 13 amino acids. Trimming took off 8 bases at V and 2 bases at J, with 12 bases between the two ends. Germline CDR1 is SNHLY and CDR2 is FYNNEI. Seattle cases were enrolled at active infection and followed longitudinally.

The V call is TRBV2, the J call TRBJ1-1; the D is unclear. Sequencing was done on a sample of peripheral blood. The clonotype comes from a woman aged 50 to 65 with COVID-19, enrolled during active disease. The CDR3 DNA is TGTGCCAGCGGCTTCGAGGTTAACACTGAAGCTTTCTTT. It codes for CASGFEVNTEAFF.